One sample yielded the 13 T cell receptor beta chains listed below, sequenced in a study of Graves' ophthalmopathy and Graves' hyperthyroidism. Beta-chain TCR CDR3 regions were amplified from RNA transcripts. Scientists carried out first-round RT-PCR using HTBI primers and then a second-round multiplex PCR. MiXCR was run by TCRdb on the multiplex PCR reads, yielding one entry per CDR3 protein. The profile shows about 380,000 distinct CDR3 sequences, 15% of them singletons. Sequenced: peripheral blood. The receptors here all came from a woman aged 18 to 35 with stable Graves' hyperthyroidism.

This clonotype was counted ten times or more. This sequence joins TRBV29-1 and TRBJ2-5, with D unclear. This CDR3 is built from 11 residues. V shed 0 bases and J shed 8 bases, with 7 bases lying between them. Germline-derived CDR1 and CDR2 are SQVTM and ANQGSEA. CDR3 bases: TGCAGCGTTGAAGAGAGTGCTACCCAGTACTTC. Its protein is CSVEESATQYF.

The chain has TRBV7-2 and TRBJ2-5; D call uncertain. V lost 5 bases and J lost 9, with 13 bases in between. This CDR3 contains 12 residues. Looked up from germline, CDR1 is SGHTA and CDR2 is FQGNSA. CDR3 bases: TGTGCCAGCAGCCTAATGTTGATGGCCCAGTACTTC. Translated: CASSLMLMAQYF. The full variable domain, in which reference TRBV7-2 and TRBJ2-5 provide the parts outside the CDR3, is GAGVSQSPSNKVTEKGKDVELRCDPISGHTALYWYRQSLGQGLEFLIYFQGNSAPDKSGLPSDRFSAERTGGSVSTLTIQRTQQEDSAVYLCASSLMLMAQYFGPGTRLLVL.

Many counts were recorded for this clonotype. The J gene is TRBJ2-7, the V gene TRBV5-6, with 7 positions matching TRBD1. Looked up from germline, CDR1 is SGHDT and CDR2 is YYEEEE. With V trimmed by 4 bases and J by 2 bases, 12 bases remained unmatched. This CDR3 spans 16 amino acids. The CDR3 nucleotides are TGTGCCAGCAGCCTCCAACCCGCGGACAGGACCTACGAGCAGTACTTC. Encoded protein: CASSLQPADRTYEQYF.

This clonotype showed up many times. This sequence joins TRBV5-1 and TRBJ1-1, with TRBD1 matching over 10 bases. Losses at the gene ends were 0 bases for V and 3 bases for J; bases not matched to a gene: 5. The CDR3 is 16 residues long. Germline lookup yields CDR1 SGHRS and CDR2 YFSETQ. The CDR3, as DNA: TGCGCCAGCAGCTTGGCCCGGGGGACAGGGGACACTGAAGCTTTCTTT. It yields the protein CASSLARGTGDTEAFF.

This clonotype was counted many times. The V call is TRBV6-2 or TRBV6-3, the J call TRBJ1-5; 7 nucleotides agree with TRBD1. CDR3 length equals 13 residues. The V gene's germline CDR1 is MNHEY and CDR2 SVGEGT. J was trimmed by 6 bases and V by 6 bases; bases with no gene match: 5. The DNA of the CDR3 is TGTGCCAGCAGCCAGGGGGTTATTCAGCCCCAGCATTTT. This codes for CASSQGVIQPQHF.

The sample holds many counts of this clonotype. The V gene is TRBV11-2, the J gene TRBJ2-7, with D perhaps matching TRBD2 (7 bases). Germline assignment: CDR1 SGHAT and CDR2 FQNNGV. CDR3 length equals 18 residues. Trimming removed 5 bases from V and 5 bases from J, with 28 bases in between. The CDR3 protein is CASSPQYRGGRATDEQYF. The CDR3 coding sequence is TGTGCCAGCAGCCCACAATATAGGGGGGGCAGGGCAACCGACGAGCAGTACTTC.

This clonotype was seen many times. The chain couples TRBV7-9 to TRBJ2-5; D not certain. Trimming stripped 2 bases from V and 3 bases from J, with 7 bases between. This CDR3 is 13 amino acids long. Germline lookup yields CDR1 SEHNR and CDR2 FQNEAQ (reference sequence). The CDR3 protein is CASSLLWKETQYF. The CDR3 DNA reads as TGTGCCAGCAGCTTACTCTGGAAAGAGACCCAGTACTTC.

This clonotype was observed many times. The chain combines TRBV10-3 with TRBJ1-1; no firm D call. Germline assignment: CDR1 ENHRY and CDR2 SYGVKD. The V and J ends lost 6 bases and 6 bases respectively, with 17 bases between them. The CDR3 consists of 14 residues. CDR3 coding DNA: TGTGCCATCAGCGTGTCAAGGGTATTCTCTGAAGCTTTCTTT. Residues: CAISVSRVFSEAFF.

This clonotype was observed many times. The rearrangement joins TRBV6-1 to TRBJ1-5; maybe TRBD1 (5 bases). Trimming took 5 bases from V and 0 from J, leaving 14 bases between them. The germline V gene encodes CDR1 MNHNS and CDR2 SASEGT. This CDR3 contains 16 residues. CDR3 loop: CASSLGTSSSNQPQHF. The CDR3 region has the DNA TGTGCCAGCAGTCTAGGGACCAGCTCTAGCAATCAGCCCCAGCATTTT.

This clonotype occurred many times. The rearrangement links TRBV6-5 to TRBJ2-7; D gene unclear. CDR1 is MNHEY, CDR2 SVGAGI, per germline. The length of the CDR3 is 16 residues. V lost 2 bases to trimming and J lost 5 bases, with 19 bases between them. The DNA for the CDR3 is TGTGCCAGCAGTTACACCGGGCCTCTCAAATTAGACGAGCAGTACTTC. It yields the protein CASSYTGPLKLDEQYF.

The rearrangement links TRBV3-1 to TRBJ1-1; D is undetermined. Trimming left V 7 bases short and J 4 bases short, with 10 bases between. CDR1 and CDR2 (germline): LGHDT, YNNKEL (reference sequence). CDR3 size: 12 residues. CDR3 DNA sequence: TGTGCCAGCAAGGCAGGACGCACTGAAGCTTTCTTT. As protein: CASKAGRTEAFF.

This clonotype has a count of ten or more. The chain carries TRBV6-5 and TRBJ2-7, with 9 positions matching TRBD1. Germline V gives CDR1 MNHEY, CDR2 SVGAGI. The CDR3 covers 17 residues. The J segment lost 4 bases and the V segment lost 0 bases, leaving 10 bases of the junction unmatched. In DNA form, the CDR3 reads TGTGCCAGCAGTTACTCACGACAGGGGGGCAGAGTATACGAGCAGTACTTC. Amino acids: CASSYSRQGGRVYEQYF.

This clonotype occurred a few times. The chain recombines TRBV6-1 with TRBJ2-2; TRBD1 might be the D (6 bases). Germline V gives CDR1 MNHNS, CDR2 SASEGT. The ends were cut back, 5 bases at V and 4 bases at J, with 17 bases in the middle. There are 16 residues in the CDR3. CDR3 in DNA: TGTGCCAGCAGTACCTTCGGTCAGGGGACCACCGGGGAGCTGTTTTTT. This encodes CASSTFGQGTTGELFF.